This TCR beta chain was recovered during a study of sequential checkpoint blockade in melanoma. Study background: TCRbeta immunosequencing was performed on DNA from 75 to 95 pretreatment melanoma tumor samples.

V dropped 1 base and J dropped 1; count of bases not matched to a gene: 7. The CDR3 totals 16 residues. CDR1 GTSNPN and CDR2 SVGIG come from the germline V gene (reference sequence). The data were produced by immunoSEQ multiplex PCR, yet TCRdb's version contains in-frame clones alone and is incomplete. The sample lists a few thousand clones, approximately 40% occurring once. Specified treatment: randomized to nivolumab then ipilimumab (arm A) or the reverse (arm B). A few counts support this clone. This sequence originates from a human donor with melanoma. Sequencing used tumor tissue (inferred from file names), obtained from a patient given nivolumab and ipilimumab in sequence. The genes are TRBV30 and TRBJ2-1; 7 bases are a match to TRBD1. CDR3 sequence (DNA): TGTGCCTGGAGTGCACAGGGGAAGATTTCCTACAATGAGCAGTTCTTC. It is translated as CAWSAQGKISYNEQFF.